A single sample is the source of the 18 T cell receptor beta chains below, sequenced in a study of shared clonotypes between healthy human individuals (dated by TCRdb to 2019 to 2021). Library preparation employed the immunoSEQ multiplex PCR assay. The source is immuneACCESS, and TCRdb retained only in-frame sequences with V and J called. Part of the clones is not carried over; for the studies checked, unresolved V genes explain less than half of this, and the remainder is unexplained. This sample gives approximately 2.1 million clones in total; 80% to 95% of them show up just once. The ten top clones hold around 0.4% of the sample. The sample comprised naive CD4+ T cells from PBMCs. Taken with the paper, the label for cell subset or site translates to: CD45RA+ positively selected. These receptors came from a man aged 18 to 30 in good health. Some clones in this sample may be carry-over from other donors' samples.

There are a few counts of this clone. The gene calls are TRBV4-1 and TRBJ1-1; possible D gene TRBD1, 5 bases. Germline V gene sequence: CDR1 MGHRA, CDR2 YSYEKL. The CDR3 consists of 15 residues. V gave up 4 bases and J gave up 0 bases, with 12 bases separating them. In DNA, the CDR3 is TGCGCCAGCAGCCCAACCGACAGCTTGAACACTGAAGCTTTCTTT. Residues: CASSPTDSLNTEAFF.

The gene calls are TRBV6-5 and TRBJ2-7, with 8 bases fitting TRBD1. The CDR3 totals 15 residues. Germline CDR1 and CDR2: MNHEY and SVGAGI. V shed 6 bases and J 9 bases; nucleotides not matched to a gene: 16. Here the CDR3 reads CASSPTLAGGAGQYF. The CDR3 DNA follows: TGTGCCAGCAGCCCAACCCTAGCAGGGGGCGCCGGGCAGTACTTC.

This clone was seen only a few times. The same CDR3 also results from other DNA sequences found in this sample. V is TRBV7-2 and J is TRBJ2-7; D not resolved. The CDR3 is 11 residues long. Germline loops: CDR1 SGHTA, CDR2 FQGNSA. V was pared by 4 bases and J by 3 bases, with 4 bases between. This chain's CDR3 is CASSSYYEQYF. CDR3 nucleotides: TGTGCCAGCAGCTCCTACTACGAGCAGTACTTC.

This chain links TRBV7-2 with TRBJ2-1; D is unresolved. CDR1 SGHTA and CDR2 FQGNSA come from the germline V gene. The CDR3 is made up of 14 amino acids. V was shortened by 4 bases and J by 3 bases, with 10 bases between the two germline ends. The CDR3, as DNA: TGTGCCAGCAGCTCGAAGGCGGTCTACAATGAGCAGTTCTTC. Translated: CASSSKAVYNEQFF.

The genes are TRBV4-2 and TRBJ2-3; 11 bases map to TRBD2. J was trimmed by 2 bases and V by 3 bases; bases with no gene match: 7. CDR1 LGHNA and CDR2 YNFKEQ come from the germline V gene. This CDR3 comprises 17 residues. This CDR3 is CASSQGGTSGYTDTQYF. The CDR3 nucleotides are TGTGCCAGCAGCCAGGGCGGGACTAGCGGATACACAGATACGCAGTATTTT.

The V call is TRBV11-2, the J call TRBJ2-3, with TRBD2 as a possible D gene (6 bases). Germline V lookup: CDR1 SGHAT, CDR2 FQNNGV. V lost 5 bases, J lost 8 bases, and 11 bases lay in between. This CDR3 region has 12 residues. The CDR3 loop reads CASSMAGGTQYF. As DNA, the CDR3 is TGTGCCAGCAGCATGGCCGGGGGTACGCAGTATTTT.

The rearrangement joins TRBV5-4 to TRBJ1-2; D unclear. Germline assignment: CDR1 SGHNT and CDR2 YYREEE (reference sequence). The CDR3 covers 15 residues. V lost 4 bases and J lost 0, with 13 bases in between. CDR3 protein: CASSLTGGPNYGYTF. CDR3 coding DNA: TGTGCCAGCAGCCTCACCGGCGGCCCTAACTATGGCTACACCTTC. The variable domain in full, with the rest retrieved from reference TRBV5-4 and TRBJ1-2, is ETGVTQSPTHLIKTRGQQVTLRCSSQSGHNTVSWYQQALGQGPQFIFQYYREEENGRGNFPPRFSGLQFPNYSSELNVNALELDDSALYLCASSLTGGPNYGYTFGSGTRLTVV.

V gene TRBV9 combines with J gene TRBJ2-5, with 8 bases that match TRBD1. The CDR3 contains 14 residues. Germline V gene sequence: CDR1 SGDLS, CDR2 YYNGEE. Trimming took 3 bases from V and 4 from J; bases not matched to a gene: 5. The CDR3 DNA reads TGTGCCAGCAGCGGTCATCAGGGGGCAGAGACCCAGTACTTC. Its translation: CASSGHQGAETQYF.

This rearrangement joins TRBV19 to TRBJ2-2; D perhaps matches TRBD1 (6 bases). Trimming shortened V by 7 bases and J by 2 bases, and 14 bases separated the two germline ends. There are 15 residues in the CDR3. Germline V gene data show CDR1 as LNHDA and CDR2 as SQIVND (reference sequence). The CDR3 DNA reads TGTGCCAGTACTACGACAGGAACTAACACCGGGGAGCTGTTTTTT. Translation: CASTTTGTNTGELFF.

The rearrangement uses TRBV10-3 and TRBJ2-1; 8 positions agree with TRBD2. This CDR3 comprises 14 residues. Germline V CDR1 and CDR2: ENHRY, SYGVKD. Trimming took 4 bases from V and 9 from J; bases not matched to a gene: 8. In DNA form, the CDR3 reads TGTGCCATCAGTGTTACCGGGACTAGAGGTGAGCAGTTCTTC. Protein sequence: CAISVTGTRGEQFF.

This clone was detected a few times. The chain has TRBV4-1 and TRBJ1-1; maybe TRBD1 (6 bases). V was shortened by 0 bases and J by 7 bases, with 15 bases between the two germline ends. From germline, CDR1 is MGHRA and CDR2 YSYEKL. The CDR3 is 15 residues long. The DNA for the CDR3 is TGCGCCAGCAGCCAAGACCAGGGGCGCATCGATGAAGCTTTCTTT. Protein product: CASSQDQGRIDEAFF.

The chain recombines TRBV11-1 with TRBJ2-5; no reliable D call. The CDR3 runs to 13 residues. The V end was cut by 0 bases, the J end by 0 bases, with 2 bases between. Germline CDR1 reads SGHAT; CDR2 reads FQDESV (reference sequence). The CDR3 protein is CASSLADQETQYF. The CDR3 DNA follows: TGTGCCAGCAGCTTAGCGGACCAAGAGACCCAGTACTTC.

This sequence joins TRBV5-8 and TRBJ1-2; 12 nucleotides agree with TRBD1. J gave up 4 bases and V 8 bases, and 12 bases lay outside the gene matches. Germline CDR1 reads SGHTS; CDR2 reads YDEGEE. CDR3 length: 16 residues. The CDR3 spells CASLRDRGLFIYGYTF. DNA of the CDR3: TGTGCCAGTTTGAGGGACAGGGGGCTTTTTATCTATGGCTACACCTTC.

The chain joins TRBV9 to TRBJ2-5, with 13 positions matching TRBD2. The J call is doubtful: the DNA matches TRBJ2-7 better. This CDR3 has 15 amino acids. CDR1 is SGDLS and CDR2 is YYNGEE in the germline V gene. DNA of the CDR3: TGTGCCAGCAGCGCCGGACTAGCGGGAGTAAGCGAGCAGTACTTC. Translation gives CASSAGLAGVSEQYF.

The CDR3 protein is CASRGTGGDKAAQYF. The CDR3 coding sequence is TGTGCCAGTCGGGGGACAGGGGGGGACAAGGCGGCCCAGTACTTC. The V call is TRBV28, the J call TRBJ2-5, with 11 nucleotides matching TRBD1. The CDR3 consists of 15 residues. V was clipped by 9 bases and J by 9 bases; unmatched bases: 15. Per germline, CDR1 MDHEN and CDR2 SYDVKM.

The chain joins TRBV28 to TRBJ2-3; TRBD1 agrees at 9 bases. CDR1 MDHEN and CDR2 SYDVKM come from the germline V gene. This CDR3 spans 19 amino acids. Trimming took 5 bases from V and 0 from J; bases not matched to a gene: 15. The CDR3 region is CASSPLRDRVDSSTDTQYF. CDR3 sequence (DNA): TGTGCCAGCAGTCCCCTCCGGGACAGGGTTGATTCTAGCACAGATACGCAGTATTTT. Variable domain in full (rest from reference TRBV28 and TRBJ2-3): DVKVTQSSRYLVKRTGEKVFLECVQDMDHENMFWYRQDPGLGLRLIYFSYDVKMKEKGDIPEGYSVSREKKERFSLILESASTNQTSMYLCASSPLRDRVDSSTDTQYFGPGTRLTVL.

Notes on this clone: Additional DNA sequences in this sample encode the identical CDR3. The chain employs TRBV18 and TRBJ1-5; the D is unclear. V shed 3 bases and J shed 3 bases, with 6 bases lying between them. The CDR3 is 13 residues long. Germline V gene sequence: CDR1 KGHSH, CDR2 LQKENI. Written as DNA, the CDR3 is TGTGCCAGCTCACCCTTAACCAATCAGCCCCAGCATTTT. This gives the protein CASSPLTNQPQHF.

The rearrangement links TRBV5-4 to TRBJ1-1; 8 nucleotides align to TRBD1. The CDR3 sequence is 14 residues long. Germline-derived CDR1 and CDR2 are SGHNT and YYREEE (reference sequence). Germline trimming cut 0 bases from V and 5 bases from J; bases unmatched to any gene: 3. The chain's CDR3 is CASSLEQGVTEAFF. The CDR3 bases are TGTGCCAGCAGCTTGGAACAGGGGGTGACTGAAGCTTTCTTT.